This entry lists 25 T cell receptor beta chains sequenced from one sample in a study of blood T cell repertoires in COVID-19. The repertoire was sequenced with immunoSEQ multiplex PCR; TCRdb's copy has only in-frame clones and lacks some. The sample contains approximately 260,000 clones, approximately 90% of which appear only once. The sequenced sample was PBMCs or T cells enriched from blood (not recorded which). These receptors all stem from a woman aged 18-29 years who had recovered from COVID-19.

The genes are TRBV6-4 and TRBJ1-2, with a possible D match to TRBD1 (5 bases). Per the germline V gene, CDR1 is MRHNA and CDR2 is SNTAGT. The CDR3 is 14 residues long. Trimming took 0 bases from V and 2 from J, leaving 7 bases between them. The CDR3 loop reads CASSDSGGNYGYTF. In DNA, the CDR3 is TGTGCCAGCAGTGACTCGGGGGGGAACTATGGCTACACCTTC.

CDR3 loop: CAISEQAYSPLHF. The DNA for the CDR3 is TGTGCCATCAGTGAACAGGCGTATTCACCCCTCCACTTT. The gene calls are TRBV10-3 and TRBJ1-6, with a possible D match to TRBD1 (5 bases). This CDR3 is built from 13 residues. Germline assignment: CDR1 ENHRY and CDR2 SYGVKD. The ends were cut back, 3 bases at V and 8 bases at J, with 8 bases in the middle.

This chain links TRBV5-1 with TRBJ2-1; the match to TRBD2 covers 7 bases. Germline trimming cut 1 base from V and 3 bases from J; bases unmatched to any gene: 4. This CDR3 has 15 residues. Germline assignment: CDR1 SGHRS and CDR2 YFSETQ. This chain's CDR3 is CASSLPRDYYNEQFF. DNA of the CDR3: TGCGCCAGCAGCTTGCCCCGGGACTACTACAATGAGCAGTTCTTC.

J is TRBJ2-3 and V is TRBV9; TRBD2 matches at 8 bases. The junction had 0 bases not matched to a gene; V was cut back by 3 bases and J by 0 bases. The CDR3 totals 14 residues. Germline V gives CDR1 SGDLS, CDR2 YYNGEE. For the CDR3, the DNA is TGTGCCAGCAGCGAGCGGGGGAGCACAGATACGCAGTATTTT. This translates into CASSERGSTDTQYF.

The chain joins TRBV3-1 (or the pseudogene TRBV3-2) to TRBJ1-1; D perhaps matches TRBD1 (5 bases). The V end was cut by 4 bases, the J end by 1 base, with 10 bases between. The germline V gene encodes CDR1 LGHDT and CDR2 YNNKEL (reference sequence). The CDR3 runs 14 residues. The CDR3 DNA is TGTGCCAGCAGCCCGCCCCAGGGGAACACTGAAGCTTTCTTT. It encodes CASSPPQGNTEAFF.

V is TRBV6-1 and J is TRBJ1-2, with D maybe TRBD1 (5 bases). Germline V gene sequence: CDR1 MNHNS, CDR2 SASEGT. V was clipped by 5 bases and J by 9 bases, with 22 bases between them. This CDR3 is built from 15 residues. CDR3 sequence: CASSSVGGTNFRYTF. The CDR3 coding sequence is TGTGCCAGCAGTTCAGTTGGGGGGACGAATTTTCGCTACACCTTC.

V usage is TRBV5-1 and J usage is TRBJ2-7; 7 bases fit TRBD1. The CDR3 has 14 residues. CDR1 is SGHRS and CDR2 is YFSETQ in the germline V gene. V shed 4 bases and J 1 base; nucleotides not matched to a gene: 5. The DNA for the CDR3 is TGCGCCAGCAGCCGAGAGGGACAGTCCTACGAGCAGTACTTC. Amino acids: CASSREGQSYEQYF.

CDR3 sequence reads: CASSQGVARQYTEAFF. The CDR3 DNA reads TGTGCCAGCAGCCAAGGAGTTGCTAGACAGTACACTGAAGCTTTCTTT. The V call is TRBV3-1 (or the pseudogene TRBV3-2), the J call TRBJ1-1; D might be TRBD1 (5 bases). The CDR3 consists of 16 residues. CDR1 LGHDT and CDR2 YNNKEL come from the germline V gene (reference sequence). The V gene lost 1 base and the J gene lost 3 bases, with 15 bases spanning the gap.

The chain uses TRBV6-5 and TRBJ2-2; TRBD1 agrees at 8 bases. J gave up 0 bases and V 5 bases, and 2 bases lay outside the gene matches. Germline V gives CDR1 MNHEY, CDR2 SVGAGI. This CDR3 spans 15 amino acids. The CDR3 bases are TGTGCCAGCAGTCGGACAGGGTCGAACACCGGGGAGCTGTTTTTT. It translates to CASSRTGSNTGELFF.

V is TRBV27 and J is TRBJ1-5; the D is unclear. CDR3 length: 12 amino acids. V dropped 5 bases and J dropped 7 bases, with 9 bases sitting between them. In germline, CDR1 is MNHEY, CDR2 SMNVEV (reference sequence). The CDR3 coding sequence is TGTGCCAGCAGTCCGGCCGGGCAGCCCCAGCATTTT. Translated: CASSPAGQPQHF.

The chain couples TRBV21-1 to TRBJ2-7; the tabulated D call, TRBD1, remains unverified against the DNA. TRBV21-1 is a known pseudogene. The CDR3 spans 18 residues. As DNA, the CDR3 is TGTGCCAGCGGCGACACGAAGTACCGGGACAGGGGGCGGAGGGAGCAGTACTTC. Its protein product is CASGDTKYRDRGRREQYF.

The chain carries TRBV7-2 and TRBJ1-5; D call uncertain. CDR1 and CDR2 (germline): SGHTA, FQGNSA. This CDR3 region has 15 residues. V was pared by 1 base and J by 2 bases, with 9 bases between. CDR3 loop: CASSLGGGGNQPQHF. The CDR3 DNA sequence: TGTGCCAGCAGCTTAGGTGGAGGAGGCAATCAGCCCCAGCATTTT.

The count of this clone is one. The chain is built from TRBV3-1 (or the pseudogene TRBV3-2) and TRBJ1-4; 8 nucleotides agree with TRBD1. The CDR3 sequence is 16 residues long. The trim removed 5 bases at V and 4 bases at J, leaving 9 bases unmatched. The germline CDR1 and CDR2 sequences are LGHDT and YNNKEL (reference sequence). DNA for the CDR3: TGTGCCAGCAGCGAACGACAGGGGCCCATTAATGAAAAACTGTTTTTT. Translated, it gives CASSERQGPINEKLFF.

The table lists this clone with a count of one. The chain has TRBV11-2 and TRBJ2-5; 14 bases align to TRBD2. Per germline, CDR1 SGHAT and CDR2 FQNNGV. The CDR3 has 16 residues. J lost 4 bases, V lost 5 bases, and 6 bases had no gene match. The CDR3 here is CASSLAGLAGVETQYF. The CDR3 DNA reads as TGTGCCAGCAGCCTGGCGGGACTAGCGGGAGTAGAGACCCAGTACTTC.

The rearrangement links TRBV7-2 to TRBJ1-4; D not certain. Trimming took off 5 bases at V and 4 bases at J, with 17 bases between the two ends. The length of the CDR3 is 16 residues. Germline CDR1 SGHTA, CDR2 FQGNSA. CDR3 sequence: CASSPREAVNNEKLFF. The CDR3 DNA follows: TGTGCCAGCAGCCCCCGGGAGGCCGTGAATAATGAAAAACTGTTTTTT. Full variable domain (remainder filled in from reference TRBV7-2 and TRBJ1-4): GAGVSQSPSNKVTEKGKDVELRCDPISGHTALYWYRQSLGQGLEFLIYFQGNSAPDKSGLPSDRFSAERTGGSVSTLTIQRTQQEDSAVYLCASSPREAVNNEKLFFGSGTQLSVL.

The chain links TRBV7-3 to TRBJ1-1; D perhaps matches TRBD1 (6 bases). This CDR3 has 13 amino acids. The germline V gene encodes CDR1 SGHTA and CDR2 FQGTGA. The ends were cut back, 5 bases at V and 4 bases at J, with 11 bases in the middle. CDR3 loop: CASSPGEPTEAFF. CDR3 nucleotide sequence: TGTGCCAGCAGCCCAGGGGAACCCACTGAAGCTTTCTTT.

V is TRBV7-3 and J is TRBJ1-5; 9 nucleotides line up with TRBD1. Unmatched junction bases numbered 2, after V lost 1 base and J lost 4 bases. The germline V gene encodes CDR1 SGHTA and CDR2 FQGTGA. There are 15 residues in the CDR3. CDR3 sequence reads: CASSLNGQGNQPQHF. The CDR3 DNA follows: TGTGCCAGCAGCTTAAACGGACAGGGGAATCAGCCCCAGCATTTT.

The CDR3, as DNA: TGTGCCAGCAGTCCGCGAGGCCGGGGGCCCCAGCATTTT. Translated, it gives CASSPRGRGPQHF. This sequence joins TRBV12-3 or TRBV12-4 and TRBJ1-5, with D hard to call. This CDR3 has 13 amino acids. The V end lost 5 bases, the J end lost 9 bases, and 14 bases lay between the germline ends.

The chain carries TRBV11-1 and TRBJ2-7, with D tentatively TRBD2 (5 bases). Germline CDR1 reads SGHAT; CDR2 reads FQDESV (reference sequence). CDR3 length equals 14 residues. Trimming pared 2 bases from V and 2 bases from J, leaving 10 bases between. The CDR3 sequence is CASSLTRQTYEQYF. In DNA, the CDR3 is TGTGCCAGCAGCTTAACTAGACAAACCTACGAGCAGTACTTC.

The chain carries TRBV7-3 and TRBJ2-7; a weak D match, TRBD2 (5 bases). V was pared by 2 bases and J by 1 base, with 12 bases between. The germline CDR1 and CDR2 sequences are SGHTA and FQGTGA. CDR3 length equals 15 residues. CDR3 in amino acids: CASSLYNGGSYEQYF. For the CDR3, the DNA is TGTGCCAGCAGCTTATATAACGGCGGGTCCTACGAGCAGTACTTC.

The CDR3 coding sequence is TGTGCCAGCAGTCGCAATGGGGGAGTTGGGGGCCAAAACATTCAGTACTTC. Protein product: CASSRNGGVGGQNIQYF. The chain is built from TRBV28 and TRBJ2-4; maybe TRBD1 (6 bases). Trimming took 5 bases from V and 5 from J, leaving 22 bases between them. The germline gives CDR1 MDHEN, CDR2 SYDVKM. This CDR3 spans 17 amino acids.

This chain connects TRBV6-5 to TRBJ1-4; weak D call: TRBD1 (5 bases). The germline V and J ends were trimmed by 7 bases and 0 bases, with 12 bases remaining between them. The CDR3 is 15 amino acids. Per the germline V gene, CDR1 is MNHEY and CDR2 is SVGAGI. The CDR3 DNA follows: TGTGCCAGCAAGCAGGGCGGGGCAACTAATGAAAAACTGTTTTTT. Its translation: CASKQGGATNEKLFF.

The chain is built from TRBV18 and TRBJ1-2; D may be TRBD1 (5 bases). Germline loops: CDR1 KGHSH, CDR2 LQKENI. V dropped 5 bases and J dropped 2 bases, with 18 bases sitting between them. The CDR3 runs 16 residues. CDR3: CASSGERTPLNYGYTF. In nucleotides, the CDR3 is TGTGCCAGCTCAGGAGAACGGACACCCTTAAACTATGGCTACACCTTC.

The V gene is TRBV5-1, the J gene TRBJ2-7, with 7 nucleotides matching TRBD1. The CDR3 consists of 13 residues. V lost 3 bases and J lost 5; bases outside the gene matches: 5. CDR1 SGHRS and CDR2 YFSETQ come from the germline V gene. The CDR3 loop is CASSSGTVNEQYF. As DNA, the CDR3 is TGCGCCAGCAGCTCCGGGACAGTAAACGAGCAGTACTTC.

The chain combines TRBV5-1 with TRBJ1-4; D is possibly TRBD1 (5 bases). The CDR3 totals 14 residues. Per the germline V gene, CDR1 is SGHRS and CDR2 is YFSETQ. Trimming stripped 4 bases from V and 3 bases from J, with 10 bases between. The CDR3 region is CASSPGGSNEKLFF. In DNA form, the CDR3 reads TGCGCCAGCAGCCCGGGGGGGTCTAATGAAAAACTGTTTTTT.